A single sample is the source of the 10 T cell receptor beta chains below, sequenced in a study of shared clonotypes between healthy human individuals. TCRdb's table, derived via immunoSEQ multiplex PCR, lists solely in-frame clones and lacks some. The repertoire consists of about half a million clones, with roughly 80% occurring once and the leading ten covering about 13%. The sequenced sample was PBMCs. The source of these receptors is a woman aged 40 to 50 in good health. Some clones in this sample may be carry-over from other donors' samples.

This clone appeared a few times. This chain joins TRBV7-9 and TRBJ1-1; TRBD1 might be the D (5 bases). Germline V gene data show CDR1 as SEHNR and CDR2 as FQNEAQ (reference sequence). This CDR3 is 12 amino acids long. Trimming removed 5 bases from V and 5 bases from J, with 9 bases in between. The CDR3 DNA reads as TGTGCCAGCAGCCGGGACGAGACTGAAGCTTTCTTT. It yields the protein CASSRDETEAFF. The full variable domain, with the rest looked up from reference TRBV7-9 and TRBJ1-1, is DTGVSQNPRHKITKRGQNVTFRCDPISEHNRLYWYRQTLGQGPEFLTYFQNEAQLEKSRLLSDRFSAERPKGSFSTLEIQRTEQGDSAMYLCASSRDETEAFFGQGTRLTVV.

This clone came up many times. Other DNA sequences in the sample encode the same CDR3. The rearrangement joins TRBV29-1 to TRBJ2-7; unclear D gene. V was shortened by 4 bases and J by 0 bases, with 7 bases between the two germline ends. CDR1 and CDR2 (germline): SQVTM, ANQGSEA. CDR3 size: 12 residues. CDR3 in DNA: TGCAGCGTTGTAGGCAGCTCCTACGAGCAGTACTTC. This gives the protein CSVVGSSYEQYF.

As concerns this clone: This sequence is one base from a far larger clone and is likely a read error. No conserved phenylalanine or tryptophan is present at the end of the CDR3, so a read error is the likely explanation. The chain couples TRBV2 to TRBJ1-3; D remains unclear. Trimming pared 8 bases from V and 0 bases from J, leaving 14 bases between. The CDR3 is 15 residues long. CDR1 SNHLY and CDR2 FYNNEI come from the germline V gene. This CDR3 is CASSSRPSSGNTIYL. The CDR3 nucleotides are TGTGCCAGCTCGTCCAGGCCCTCCTCTGGAAACACCATATATTTG.

This clone came up once. The V and J genes are TRBV5-6 and TRBJ1-1, with 11 positions matching TRBD1. CDR1 and CDR2 from the germline V gene are SGHDT and YYEEEE. Trimming at V came to 3 bases and at J to 1 base, leaving 5 bases not matched to a gene. This CDR3 region has 16 residues. The CDR3 loop reads CASSYGTGGPNTEAFF. DNA for the CDR3: TGTGCCAGCAGCTACGGGACAGGGGGGCCGAACACTGAAGCTTTCTTT.

This sequence joins TRBV4-1 and TRBJ1-5; TRBD1 matches at 7 bases. Trimming cost V 3 bases and J 5 bases; bases outside gene matches: 7. CDR1 MGHRA and CDR2 YSYEKL come from the germline V gene. The CDR3 contains 15 residues. The CDR3 region has the DNA TGCGCCAGCAGCCACAGAGACAGGGACGATCAGCCCCAGCATTTT. Translated, it gives CASSHRDRDDQPQHF.

The chain is built from TRBV5-4 and TRBJ1-4; TRBD1 agrees at 9 bases. CDR3 length: 14 amino acids. V lost 0 bases to trimming and J lost 7 bases; unmatched junction nucleotides: 1. Germline V gene lookup returns CDR1 SGHNT and CDR2 YYREEE (reference sequence). The CDR3 loop is CASSLGGQGEKLFF. CDR3 DNA sequence: TGTGCCAGCAGCTTGGGGGGACAGGGTGAAAAACTGTTTTTT.

This clone was seen once. This sequence joins TRBV5-6 and TRBJ2-7, with 7 nucleotides matching TRBD1. The CDR3 sequence is 15 residues long. Germline CDR1 and CDR2: SGHDT and YYEEEE. V was pared by 0 bases and J by 0 bases, with 3 bases of the junction left unmatched. The chain's CDR3 is CASSLVGTVSYEQYF. The DNA for the CDR3 is TGTGCCAGCAGCTTGGTCGGGACAGTCTCCTACGAGCAGTACTTC.

In the case of this clone: A much larger clone differs by one base, so this may be a read error. The sample contains more than one DNA sequence encoding this CDR3. The chain is built from TRBV4-2 and TRBJ2-1; weak D call: TRBD2 (6 bases). The ends were cut back, 1 base at V and 10 bases at J, with 17 bases in the middle. The CDR3 runs to 15 residues. The germline V gene has CDR1 LGHNA and CDR2 YNFKEQ. CDR3 loop: CASSQAGGLIGEQFF. DNA for the CDR3: TGTGCCAGCAGCCAAGCTGGAGGGCTGATCGGGGAGCAGTTCTTC.

The CDR3 here is CASRPTLGNQPQHF. In nucleotides, the CDR3 is TGTGCCAGCAGGCCTACCTTGGGCAATCAGCCCCAGCATTTT. The V call is TRBV6-1, the J call TRBJ1-5; no definite D call. Trimming took 6 bases from V and 2 from J, leaving 11 bases between them. Germline V gene lookup returns CDR1 MNHNS and CDR2 SASEGT. The CDR3 runs 14 residues.

V gene TRBV5-5 combines with J gene TRBJ2-7; D is possibly TRBD1 or TRBD2 (7 bases each). The germline CDR1 and CDR2 sequences are SGHKS and YYEKEE (reference sequence). V was pared by 0 bases and J by 4 bases, with 14 bases between. There are 15 residues in the CDR3. The CDR3 coding sequence is TGTGCCAGCAGCTTGGTGCGAGCGGGACAGTACGAGCAGTACTTC. It translates to CASSLVRAGQYEQYF.